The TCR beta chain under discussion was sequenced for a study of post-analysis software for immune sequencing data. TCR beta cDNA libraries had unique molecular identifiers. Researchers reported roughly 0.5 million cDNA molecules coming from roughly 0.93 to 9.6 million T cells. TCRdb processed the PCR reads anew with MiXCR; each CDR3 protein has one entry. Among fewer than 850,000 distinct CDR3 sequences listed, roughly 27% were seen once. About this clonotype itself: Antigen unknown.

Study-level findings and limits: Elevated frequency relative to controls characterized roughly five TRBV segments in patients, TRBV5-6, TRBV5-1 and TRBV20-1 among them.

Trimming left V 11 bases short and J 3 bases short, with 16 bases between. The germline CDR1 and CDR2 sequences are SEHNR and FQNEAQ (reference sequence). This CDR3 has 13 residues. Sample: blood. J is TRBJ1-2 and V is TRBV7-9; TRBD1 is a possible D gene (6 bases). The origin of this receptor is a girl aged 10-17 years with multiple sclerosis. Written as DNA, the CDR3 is TGTGCCGGTGTCGGGGGCTTGGACTATGGCTACACCTTC. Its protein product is CAGVGGLDYGYTF.